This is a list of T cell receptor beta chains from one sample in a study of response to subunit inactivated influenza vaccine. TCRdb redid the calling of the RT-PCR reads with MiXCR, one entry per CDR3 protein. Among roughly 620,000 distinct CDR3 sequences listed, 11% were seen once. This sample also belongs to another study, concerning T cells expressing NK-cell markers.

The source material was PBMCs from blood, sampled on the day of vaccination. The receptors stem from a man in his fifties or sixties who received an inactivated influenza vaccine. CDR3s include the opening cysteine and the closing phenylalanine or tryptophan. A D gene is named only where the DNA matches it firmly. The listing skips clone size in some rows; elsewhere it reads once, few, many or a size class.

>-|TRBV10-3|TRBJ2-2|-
TGTGCCATCATGTTGTCCGACCTACGGGCCGGGGAGCTGTTTTTT
CAIMLSDLRAGELFF
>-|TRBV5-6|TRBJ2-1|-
TGTGCCAGCAGCTTGGCCTATGGCAAACACAATGAGCAGTTCTTC
CASSLAYGKHNEQFF
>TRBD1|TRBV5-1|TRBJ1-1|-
TGCGCCACCAGCTTGTTACAGGGGGGGACTGAAGCTTTCTTT
CATSLLQGGTEAFF
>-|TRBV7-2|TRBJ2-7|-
TGTGCCAGCAGATCGACTTCCTCCTACGAGCAGTACTTC
CASRSTSSYEQYF
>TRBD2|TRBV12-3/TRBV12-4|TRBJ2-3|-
TGTGCCAGCAGTCCCTTAGGAGTACGGGAGGGCACAGATACGCAGTATTTT
CASSPLGVREGTDTQYF
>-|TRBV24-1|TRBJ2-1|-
TGTGCCACCAGTGATTTGCCTGGACAGTCGGCCTACAATGAGCAGTTCTTC
CATSDLPGQSAYNEQFF
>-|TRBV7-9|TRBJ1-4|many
TGTGCCAGCAGCTTGGTGGCGCAGGGAAAACTGTTTTTT
CASSLVAQGKLFF
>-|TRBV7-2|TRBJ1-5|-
TGTGCCAGCAGCTTAGTCGGGGCGGGCAATCAGCCCCAGCATTTT
CASSLVGAGNQPQHF
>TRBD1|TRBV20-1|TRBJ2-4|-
TGCAGTGCAACTACCCGAGCCTACAGGGGCGTTGGGAGAGACATCCAGTACTTC
CSATTRAYRGVGRDIQYF
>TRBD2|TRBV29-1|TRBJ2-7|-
TGCAGCGTAACCCTAACGGGAGGTGGTAACGAGCAGTACTTC
CSVTLTGGGNEQYF
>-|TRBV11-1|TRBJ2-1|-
TGTGCCAGCAGCTTAGCTGGGTCTATATGGCAGTTCTTC
CASSLAGSIWQFF
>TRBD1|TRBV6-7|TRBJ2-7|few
TGTGCCAGCAGTCCGACCAAGGGGGCCGCCTACGAGCAGTACTTC
CASSPTKGAAYEQYF
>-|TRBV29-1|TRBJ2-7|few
TGCAGCGTTTTCGCAGGGACCTACGAGCAGTACTTC
CSVFAGTYEQYF
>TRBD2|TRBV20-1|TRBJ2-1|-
TGCAGTGCTCCCGGGACTACTTACAATGAGCAGTTCTTC
CSAPGTTYNEQFF
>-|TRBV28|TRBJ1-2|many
TGTGCCAGCATCTCGCCCAGGACAGTTGATGGCTACACCTTC
CASISPRTVDGYTF
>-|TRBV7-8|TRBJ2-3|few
TGTGCCAGCAGCTTATTGGGATCGGTCAGGGGTAGCACAGATACGCAGTATTTT
CASSLLGSVRGSTDTQYF
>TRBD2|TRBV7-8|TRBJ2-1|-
TGTGCCAGCAGCCAGAGGTGGCCAGCGGGAGTGATTAGAAATGAGCAGTTCTTC
CASSQRWPAGVIRNEQFF
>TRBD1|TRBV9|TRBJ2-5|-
TGTGCCAGCAGCCCGGGACAGGGTCTTCGAGAGACCCAGTACTTC
CASSPGQGLRETQYF
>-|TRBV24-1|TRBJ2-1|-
TGTGCCACCAGTGATTTGCGGCAGGGAGACAATGAGCAGTTCTTC
CATSDLRQGDNEQFF
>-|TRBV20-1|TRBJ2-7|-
TGCAGTGGGTCACCGGGGCCAAATTACTACGAGCAGTACTTC
CSGSPGPNYYEQYF
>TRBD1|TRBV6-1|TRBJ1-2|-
TGTGCCAGCAACCTCCTCGGGACAGCTGCTAACTATGGCTACACCTTC
CASNLLGTAANYGYTF
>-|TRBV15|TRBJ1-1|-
TGTGCCACCAGCAGAGAGGGACTGAGCCGCTCTTTT
CATSREGLSRSF
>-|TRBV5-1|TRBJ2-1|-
TGCGCCAGCAGCTTGCCAGGCGTACCTTACAATGAGCAGTTCTTC
CASSLPGVPYNEQFF
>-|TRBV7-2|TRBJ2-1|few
TGTGCCAGCAGCTCTACTAGGGAACGGGGGCAGTTCTTC
CASSSTRERGQFF
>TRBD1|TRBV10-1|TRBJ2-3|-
TGCGCCAGCAGGGACAGGGAGACAGATACGCAGTATTTT
CASRDRETDTQYF
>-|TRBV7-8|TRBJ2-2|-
TGTGCCAGCAGCCCCAGGGACGCCGGGGAGCTGTTTTTT
CASSPRDAGELFF
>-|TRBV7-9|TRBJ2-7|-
TGTGCCAGCAACTGGGGCAGCGGAAGCTACGAGCAGTACTTC
CASNWGSGSYEQYF
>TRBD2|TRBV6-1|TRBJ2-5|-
TGTGCCAGCAGTAATACCGGGACTAGCGGGCAAGAGACCCAGTACTTC
CASSNTGTSGQETQYF
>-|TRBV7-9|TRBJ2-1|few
TGTGCCAGCAGCTTTCAGGGACCCTGGCAGTTCTTC
CASSFQGPWQFF
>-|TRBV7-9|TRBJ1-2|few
TGTGCCAGCAGGGAAGATGGGGTGGGGTATGGCTACACCTTC
CASREDGVGYGYTF
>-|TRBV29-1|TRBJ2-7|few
TGCAGCTGCCGAGGGGGGTCTCCATCCTACGAGCAGTACTTC
CSCRGGSPSYEQYF
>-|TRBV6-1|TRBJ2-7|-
TGTGCCAGCAGTGAAATTATGGAGGCGTACGAGCAGTACTTC
CASSEIMEAYEQYF
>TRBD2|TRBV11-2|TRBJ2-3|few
TGTGCCAGCAGCTTAGTAAGGACTAGCGGGAGGAAGCGAACAGATACGCAGTATTTT
CASSLVRTSGRKRTDTQYF
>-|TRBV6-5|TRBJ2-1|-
TGTGCCAGCAGTTCGGGGAGATTCCCCTCCTACAATGAGCAGTTCTTC
CASSSGRFPSYNEQFF
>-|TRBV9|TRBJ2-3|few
TGTGCCAGCAGCGCCGACACAGATACGCAGTATTTT
CASSADTDTQYF
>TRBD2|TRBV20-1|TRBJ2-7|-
TGCAGTGCCGGGACTAGCGGGGGATTCTCCTACGAGCAGTACTTC
CSAGTSGGFSYEQYF
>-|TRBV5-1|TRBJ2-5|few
TGCGCCAGCAGCTTGATCGGGGCAGAGACCCAGTACTTC
CASSLIGAETQYF
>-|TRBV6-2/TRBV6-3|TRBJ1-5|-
TGTGCCAGCAGTTACGTCGCGCAGGGGAATCAGCCCCAGCATTTT
CASSYVAQGNQPQHF
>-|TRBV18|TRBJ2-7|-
TGTGCCAGCTCACCACGACCGCTGTACGAGCAGTACTTC
CASSPRPLYEQYF
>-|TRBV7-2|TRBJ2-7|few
TGTGCCAGCAGCTTACGGGCGGTAGCTGGGGAGCAGTACTTC
CASSLRAVAGEQYF
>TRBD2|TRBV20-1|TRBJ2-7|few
TGCAGTGCTAGGGGACGACTAGCGGGAGCCCACGAGCAGTACTTC
CSARGRLAGAHEQYF
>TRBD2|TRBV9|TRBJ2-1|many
TGTGCCAGCAGCCCAGAAGCGGGATCGCAGTTCTTC
CASSPEAGSQFF
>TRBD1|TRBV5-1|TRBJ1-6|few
TGCGCCAGTAGCTTGGAGGGACAGGGGTTTAATTCACCCCTCCACTTT
CASSLEGQGFNSPLHF